This T cell receptor beta chain was identified in a study of spatial heterogeneity in lung cancer. Background on the study: The average appearance count of each unique TCR and UMI combination in raw reads was more than 9.5.

V lost 8 bases and J 2 bases, leaving 13 bases between the germline ends. The length of the CDR3 is 14 residues. Germline values: CDR1 MNHEY, CDR2 SMNVEV (reference sequence). Time point meaning: sample taken at primary tumor resection. Unsorted whole RNA from tumor, nontumor lung or frozen PBMC underwent sequencing. The library protocol tagged each TCR cDNA with a unique molecular identifier. TCRdb re-called the 5' RACE reads through MiXCR, storing one row per CDR3 protein. The sample lists under 5,000 distinct CDR3 sequences; 6% to 9% were seen once. This clonotype is a singleton in its sample. The specimen was normal lung tissue next to the tumor, collected at surgery. This clonotype originated in a male donor with early-stage non-small cell lung cancer. The V and J genes are TRBV27 and TRBJ1-5; D is uncertain. The CDR3 loop is CASASVSGNQPQHF. Written as DNA, the CDR3 is TGTGCCAGCGCCAGTGTCAGTGGCAATCAGCCCCAGCATTTT.